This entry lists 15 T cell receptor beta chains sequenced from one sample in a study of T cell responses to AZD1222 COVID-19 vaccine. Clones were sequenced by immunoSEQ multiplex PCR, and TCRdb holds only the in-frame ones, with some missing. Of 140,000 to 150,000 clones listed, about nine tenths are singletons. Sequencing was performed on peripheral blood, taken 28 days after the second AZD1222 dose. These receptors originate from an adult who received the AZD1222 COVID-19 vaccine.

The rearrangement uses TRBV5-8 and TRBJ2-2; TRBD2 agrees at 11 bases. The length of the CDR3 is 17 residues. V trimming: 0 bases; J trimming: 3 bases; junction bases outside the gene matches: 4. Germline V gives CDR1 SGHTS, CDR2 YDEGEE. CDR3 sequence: CASSLAGTSGYTGELFF. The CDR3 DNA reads TGTGCCAGCAGCTTGGCGGGGACTAGCGGATACACCGGGGAGCTGTTTTTT. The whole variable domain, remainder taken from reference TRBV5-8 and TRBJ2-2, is EAGVTQSPTHLIKTRGQQATLRCSPISGHTSVYWYQQALGLGLQFLLWYDEGEERNRGNFPPRFSGRQFPNYSSELNVNALELEDSALYLCASSLAGTSGYTGELFFGEGSRLTVL.

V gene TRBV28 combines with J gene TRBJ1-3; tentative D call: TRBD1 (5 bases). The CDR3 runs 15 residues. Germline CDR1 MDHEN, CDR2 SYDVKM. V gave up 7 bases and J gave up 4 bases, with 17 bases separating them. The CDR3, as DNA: TGTGCCAGCAAATCGGGGACGCTAGAAGGAAACACCATATATTTT. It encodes CASKSGTLEGNTIYF.

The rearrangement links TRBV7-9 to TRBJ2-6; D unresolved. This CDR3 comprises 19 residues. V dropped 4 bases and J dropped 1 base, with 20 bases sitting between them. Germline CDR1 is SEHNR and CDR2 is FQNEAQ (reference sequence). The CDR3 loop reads CASSSSLDGPYSGANVLTF. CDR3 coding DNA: TGTGCCAGCAGCTCCAGTCTAGACGGTCCCTATTCTGGGGCCAACGTCCTGACTTTC.

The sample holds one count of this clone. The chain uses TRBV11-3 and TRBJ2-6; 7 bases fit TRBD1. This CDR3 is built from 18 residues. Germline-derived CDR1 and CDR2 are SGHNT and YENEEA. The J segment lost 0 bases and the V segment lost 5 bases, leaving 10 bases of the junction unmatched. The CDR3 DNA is TGTGCCAGCAGCCGGTTGGGGGACAGAATCTCTGGGGCCAACGTCCTGACTTTC. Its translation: CASSRLGDRISGANVLTF.

CDR3 coding DNA: TGTGCCAGCAGCAGAGAGCGGAATCCGCAGTACTTC. This encodes CASSRERNPQYF. V usage is TRBV7-9 and J usage is TRBJ2-5; D might be TRBD2 (5 bases). The CDR3 is 12 residues long. Germline assignment: CDR1 SEHNR and CDR2 FQNEAQ (reference sequence). V shed 5 bases and J shed 11 bases, with 15 bases lying between them.

The CDR3 sequence is CASSLGLAGRSSYEQYF. The CDR3, as DNA: TGTGCCAGCAGCTTAGGGCTAGCGGGAAGGAGCTCCTACGAGCAGTACTTC. The chain carries TRBV7-2 and TRBJ2-7; 9 nucleotides line up with TRBD2. The CDR3 sequence is 17 residues long. Germline CDR1 reads SGHTA; CDR2 reads FQGNSA. The junction had 7 bases not matched to a gene; V was cut back by 1 base and J by 0 bases.

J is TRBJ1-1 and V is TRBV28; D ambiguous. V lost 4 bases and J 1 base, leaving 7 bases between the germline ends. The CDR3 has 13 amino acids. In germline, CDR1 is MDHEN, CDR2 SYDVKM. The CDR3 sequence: CASSSAPNTEAFF. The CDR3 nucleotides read TGTGCCAGCAGTTCCGCTCCGAACACTGAAGCTTTCTTT.

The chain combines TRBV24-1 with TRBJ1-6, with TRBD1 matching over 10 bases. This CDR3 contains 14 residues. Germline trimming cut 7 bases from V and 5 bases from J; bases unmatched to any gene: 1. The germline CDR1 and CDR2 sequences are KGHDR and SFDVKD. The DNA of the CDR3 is TGTGCCACCAGGGGACAGGGGAATAATTCACCCCTCCACTTT. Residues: CATRGQGNNSPLHF.

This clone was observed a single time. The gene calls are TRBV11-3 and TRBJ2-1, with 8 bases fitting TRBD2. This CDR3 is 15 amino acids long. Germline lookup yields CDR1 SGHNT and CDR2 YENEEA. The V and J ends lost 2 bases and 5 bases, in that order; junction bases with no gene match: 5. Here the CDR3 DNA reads TGTGCCAGCAGCTTACAAGCGGGAGAGAACAATGAGCAGTTCTTC. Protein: CASSLQAGENNEQFF.

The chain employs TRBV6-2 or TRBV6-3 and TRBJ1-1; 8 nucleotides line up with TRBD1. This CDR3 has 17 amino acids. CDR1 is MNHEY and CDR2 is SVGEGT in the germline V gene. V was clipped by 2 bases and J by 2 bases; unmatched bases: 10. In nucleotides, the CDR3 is TGTGCCAGCAGTTACAGGCCCCGACAGGGGCCTAACACTGAAGCTTTCTTT. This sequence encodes CASSYRPRQGPNTEAFF.

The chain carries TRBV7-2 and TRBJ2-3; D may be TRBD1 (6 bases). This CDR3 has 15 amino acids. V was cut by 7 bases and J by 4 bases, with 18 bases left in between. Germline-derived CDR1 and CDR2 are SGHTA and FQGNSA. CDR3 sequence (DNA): TGTGCCAGCATCGATAGGGGGTTTAATTCAGATACGCAGTATTTT. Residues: CASIDRGFNSDTQYF.

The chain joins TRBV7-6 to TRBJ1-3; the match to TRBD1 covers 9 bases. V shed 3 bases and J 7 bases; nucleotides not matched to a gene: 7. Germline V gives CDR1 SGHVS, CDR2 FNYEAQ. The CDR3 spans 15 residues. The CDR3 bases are TGTGCCAGCAGCTTGACACAGGGGGCAGGGAACACCATATATTTT. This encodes CASSLTQGAGNTIYF.

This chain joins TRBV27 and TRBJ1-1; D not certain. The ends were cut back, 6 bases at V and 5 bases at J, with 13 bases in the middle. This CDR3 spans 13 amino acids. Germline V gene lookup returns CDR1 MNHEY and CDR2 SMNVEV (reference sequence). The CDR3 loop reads CASSRHWETEAFF. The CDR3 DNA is TGTGCCAGCAGCCGACATTGGGAGACTGAAGCTTTCTTT.

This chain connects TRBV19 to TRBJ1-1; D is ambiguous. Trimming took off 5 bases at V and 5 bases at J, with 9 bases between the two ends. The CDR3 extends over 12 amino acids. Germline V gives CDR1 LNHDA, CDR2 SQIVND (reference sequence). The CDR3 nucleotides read TGTGCCAGTAGTGCTCGCGAGACTGAAGCTTTCTTT. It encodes CASSARETEAFF.

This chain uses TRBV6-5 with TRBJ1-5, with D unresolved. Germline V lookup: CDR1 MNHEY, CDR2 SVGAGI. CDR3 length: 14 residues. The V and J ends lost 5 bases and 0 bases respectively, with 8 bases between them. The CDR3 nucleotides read TGTGCCAGCAGTCCTGGACTTAGCAATCAGCCCCAGCATTTT. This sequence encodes CASSPGLSNQPQHF.